This T cell receptor (beta chain) was profiled in a study of cytomegalovirus exposure and HLA in healthy donors. Study-level findings and limits: V segments that were indistinguishable, TRBV6-2 and TRBV6-3 among them, were omitted from analysis.

The CDR3 runs 14 residues. Trimming removed 0 bases from V and 7 bases from J, with 9 bases in between. Germline CDR1 SGHAT, CDR2 FQNNGV. This clone was seen a handful of times. Antigen unknown. Use of 60 Vbeta and 13 Jbeta primers characterized the PCR. Assay used: immunoSEQ multiplex PCR; TCRdb lists only in-frame clones, some missing. Of around 140,000 clones listed, about 9.2% are singletons. The sequenced sample was PBMCs. This chain connects TRBV11-2 to TRBJ2-2; perhaps TRBD1 as D (6 bases). The origin of this receptor is a woman in her thirties or forties in good health and CMV-seropositive. Here the CDR3 reads CASSLEQGVGELFF. The CDR3 DNA sequence: TGTGCCAGCAGCTTAGAACAGGGTGTCGGGGAGCTGTTTTTT.